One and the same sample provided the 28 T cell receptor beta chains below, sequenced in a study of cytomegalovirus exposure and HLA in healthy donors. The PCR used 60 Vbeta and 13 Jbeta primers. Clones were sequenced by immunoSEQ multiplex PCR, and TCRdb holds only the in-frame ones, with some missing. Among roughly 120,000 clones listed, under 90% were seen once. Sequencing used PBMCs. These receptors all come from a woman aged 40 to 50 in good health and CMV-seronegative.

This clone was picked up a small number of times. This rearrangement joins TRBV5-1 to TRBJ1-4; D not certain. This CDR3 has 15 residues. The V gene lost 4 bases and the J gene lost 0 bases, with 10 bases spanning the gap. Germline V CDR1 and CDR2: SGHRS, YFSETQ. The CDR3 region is CASSTRGSTNEKLFF. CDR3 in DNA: TGCGCCAGCAGCACACGGGGTTCAACTAATGAAAAACTGTTTTTT.

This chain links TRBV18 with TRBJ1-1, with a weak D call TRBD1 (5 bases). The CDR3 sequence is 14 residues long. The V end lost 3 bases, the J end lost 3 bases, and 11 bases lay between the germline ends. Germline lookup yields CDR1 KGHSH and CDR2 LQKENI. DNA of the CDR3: TGTGCCAGCTCACCCCCCGAAGGGGACACTGAAGCTTTCTTT. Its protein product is CASSPPEGDTEAFF.

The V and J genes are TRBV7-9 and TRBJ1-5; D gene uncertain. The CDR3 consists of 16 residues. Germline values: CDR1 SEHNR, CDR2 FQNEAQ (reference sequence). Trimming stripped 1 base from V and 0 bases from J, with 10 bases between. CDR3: CASSLDSPTSNQPQHF. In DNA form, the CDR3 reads TGTGCCAGCAGCTTAGACAGCCCAACTAGCAATCAGCCCCAGCATTTT.

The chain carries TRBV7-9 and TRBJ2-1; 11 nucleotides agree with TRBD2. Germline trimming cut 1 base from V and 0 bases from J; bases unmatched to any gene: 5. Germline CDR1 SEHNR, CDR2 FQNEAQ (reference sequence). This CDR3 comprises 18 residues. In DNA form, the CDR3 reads TGTGCCAGCAGCTTAGGGGGACTAGCGGCTAACTCCTACAATGAGCAGTTCTTC. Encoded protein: CASSLGGLAANSYNEQFF. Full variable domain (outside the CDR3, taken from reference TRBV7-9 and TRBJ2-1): DTGVSQNPRHKITKRGQNVTFRCDPISEHNRLYWYRQTLGQGPEFLTYFQNEAQLEKSRLLSDRFSAERPKGSFSTLEIQRTEQGDSAMYLCASSLGGLAANSYNEQFFGPGTRLTVL.

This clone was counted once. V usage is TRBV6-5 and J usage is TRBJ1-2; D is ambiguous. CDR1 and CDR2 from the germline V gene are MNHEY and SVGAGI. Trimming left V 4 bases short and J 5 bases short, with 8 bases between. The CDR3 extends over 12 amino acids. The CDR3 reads CASSSAMYGYTF. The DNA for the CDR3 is TGTGCCAGCAGTTCAGCGATGTATGGCTACACCTTC.

The CDR3 DNA reads as TGTGCCAGCAGCTTACGGCCGGGCCAAGAGACCCAGTACTTC. This encodes CASSLRPGQETQYF. V gene TRBV11-2 combines with J gene TRBJ2-5, with D unresolved. The germline V gene encodes CDR1 SGHAT and CDR2 FQNNGV. This CDR3 comprises 14 residues. With 2 bases removed from V and 1 base from J, the gap between germline ends came to 8 bases.

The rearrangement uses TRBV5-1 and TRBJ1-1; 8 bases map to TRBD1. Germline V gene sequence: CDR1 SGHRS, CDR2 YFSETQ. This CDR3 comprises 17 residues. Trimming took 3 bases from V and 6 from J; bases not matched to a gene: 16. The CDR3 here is CASSSLSPSQGAAEAFF. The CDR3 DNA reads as TGCGCCAGCAGCTCCTTATCCCCCTCTCAGGGGGCGGCTGAAGCTTTCTTT. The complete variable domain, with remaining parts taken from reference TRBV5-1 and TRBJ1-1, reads KAGVTQTPRYLIKTRGQQVTLSCSPISGHRSVSWYQQTPGQGLQFLFEYFSETQRNKGNFPGRFSGRQFSNSRSEMNVSTLELGDSALYLCASSSLSPSQGAAEAFFGQGTRLTVV.

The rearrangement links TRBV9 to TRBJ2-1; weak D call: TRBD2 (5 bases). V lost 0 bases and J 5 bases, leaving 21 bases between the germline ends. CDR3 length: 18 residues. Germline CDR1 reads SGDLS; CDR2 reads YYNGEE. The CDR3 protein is CASSVDERAGPPDNEQFF. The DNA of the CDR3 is TGTGCCAGCAGCGTAGATGAGAGGGCCGGTCCCCCCGACAATGAGCAGTTCTTC. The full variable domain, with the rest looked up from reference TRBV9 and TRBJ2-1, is DSGVTQTPKHLITATGQRVTLRCSPRSGDLSVYWYQQSLDQGLQFLIQYYNGEERAKGNILERFSAQQFPDLHSELNLSSLELGDSALYFCASSVDERAGPPDNEQFFGPGTRLTVL.

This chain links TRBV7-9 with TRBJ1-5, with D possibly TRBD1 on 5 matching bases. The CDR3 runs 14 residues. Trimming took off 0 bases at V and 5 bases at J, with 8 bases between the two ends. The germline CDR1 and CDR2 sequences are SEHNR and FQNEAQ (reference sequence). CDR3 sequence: CASSLAGAHQPQHF. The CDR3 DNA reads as TGTGCCAGCAGCTTAGCAGGGGCTCATCAGCCCCAGCATTTT.

DNA for the CDR3: TGTGCCAGCAGCTTAGCGGGGATGAGCTCCTACAATGAGCAGTTCTTC. Residues: CASSLAGMSSYNEQFF. The gene calls are TRBV11-2 and TRBJ2-1; a weak D match, TRBD2 (5 bases). CDR1 and CDR2 (germline): SGHAT, FQNNGV. V gave up 1 base and J gave up 0 bases, with 10 bases separating them. There are 16 residues in the CDR3.

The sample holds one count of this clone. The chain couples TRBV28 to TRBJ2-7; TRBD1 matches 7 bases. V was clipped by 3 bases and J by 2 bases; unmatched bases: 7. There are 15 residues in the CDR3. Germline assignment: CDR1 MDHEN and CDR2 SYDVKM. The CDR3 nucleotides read TGTGCCAGCAGTTTGGAACCGGGACAGACCTACGAGCAGTACTTC. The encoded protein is CASSLEPGQTYEQYF.

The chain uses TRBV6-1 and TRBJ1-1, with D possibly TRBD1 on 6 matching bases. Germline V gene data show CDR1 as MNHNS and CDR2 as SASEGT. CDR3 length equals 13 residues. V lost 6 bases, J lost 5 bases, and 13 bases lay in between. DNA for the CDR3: TGTGCCAGCAGGTTCGGACAGAGGACTGAAGCTTTCTTT. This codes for CASRFGQRTEAFF.

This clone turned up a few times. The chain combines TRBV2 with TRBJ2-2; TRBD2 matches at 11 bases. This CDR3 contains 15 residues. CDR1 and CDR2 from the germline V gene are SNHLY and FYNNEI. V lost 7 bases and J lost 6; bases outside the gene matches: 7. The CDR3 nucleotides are TGTGCCAGCACCGGGACTAGCGGAGGTTCCGGGGAGCTGTTTTTT. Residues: CASTGTSGGSGELFF. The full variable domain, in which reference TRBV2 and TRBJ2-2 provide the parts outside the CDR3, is EPEVTQTPSHQVTQMGQEVILRCVPISNHLYFYWYRQILGQKVEFLVSFYNNEISEKSEIFDDQFSVERPDGSNFTLKIRSTKLEDSAMYFCASTGTSGGSGELFFGEGSRLTVL.

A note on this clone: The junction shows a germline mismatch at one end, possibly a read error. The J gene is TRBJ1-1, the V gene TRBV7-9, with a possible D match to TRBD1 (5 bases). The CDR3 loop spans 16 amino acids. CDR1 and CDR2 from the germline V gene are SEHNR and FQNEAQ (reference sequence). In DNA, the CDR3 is TGTTCCAGCAGCTTAGAGGGGAATATCATGAACACTGAAGCTTTCTTT. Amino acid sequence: CSSSLEGNIMNTEAFF. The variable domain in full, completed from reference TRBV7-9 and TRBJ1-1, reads DTGVSQNPRHKITKRGQNVTFRCDPISEHNRLYWYRQTLGQGPEFLTYFQNEAQLEKSRLLSDRFSAERPKGSFSTLEIQRTEQGDSAMYLCSSSLEGNIMNTEAFFGQGTRLTVV.

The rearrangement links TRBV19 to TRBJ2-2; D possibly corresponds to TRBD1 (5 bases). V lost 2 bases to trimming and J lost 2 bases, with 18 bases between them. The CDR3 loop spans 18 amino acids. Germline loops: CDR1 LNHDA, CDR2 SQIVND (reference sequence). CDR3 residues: CASSISQGPTSNTGELFF. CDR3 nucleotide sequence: TGTGCCAGTAGTATAAGCCAGGGCCCTACCTCTAACACCGGGGAGCTGTTTTTT.

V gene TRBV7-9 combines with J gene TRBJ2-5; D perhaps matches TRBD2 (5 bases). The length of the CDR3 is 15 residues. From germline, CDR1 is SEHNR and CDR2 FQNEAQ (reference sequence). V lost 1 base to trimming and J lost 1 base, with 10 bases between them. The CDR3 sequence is CASSLVSLAQETQYF. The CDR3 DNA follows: TGTGCCAGCAGCTTAGTGTCTCTAGCCCAAGAGACCCAGTACTTC.

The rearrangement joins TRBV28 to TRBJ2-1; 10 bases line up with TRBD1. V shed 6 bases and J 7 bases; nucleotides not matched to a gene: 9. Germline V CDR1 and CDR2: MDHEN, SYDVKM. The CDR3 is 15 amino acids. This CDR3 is CASSPPGQGRNEQFF. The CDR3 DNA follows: TGTGCCAGCAGCCCTCCGGGACAGGGGAGGAATGAGCAGTTCTTC.

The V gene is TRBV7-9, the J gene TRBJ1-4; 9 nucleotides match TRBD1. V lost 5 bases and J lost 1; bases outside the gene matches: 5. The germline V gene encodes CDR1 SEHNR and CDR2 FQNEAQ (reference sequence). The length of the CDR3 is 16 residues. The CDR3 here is CASSRGQGRTNEKLFF. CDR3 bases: TGTGCCAGCAGCCGCGGACAGGGGCGAACTAATGAAAAACTGTTTTTT.

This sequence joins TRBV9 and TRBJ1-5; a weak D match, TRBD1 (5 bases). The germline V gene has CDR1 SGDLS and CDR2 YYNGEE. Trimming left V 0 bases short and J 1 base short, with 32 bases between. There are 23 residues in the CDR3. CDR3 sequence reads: CASSVVLPYPRDWSRISNQPQHF. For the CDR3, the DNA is TGTGCCAGCAGCGTAGTCTTGCCTTATCCCCGGGACTGGAGTAGGATAAGCAATCAGCCCCAGCATTTT.

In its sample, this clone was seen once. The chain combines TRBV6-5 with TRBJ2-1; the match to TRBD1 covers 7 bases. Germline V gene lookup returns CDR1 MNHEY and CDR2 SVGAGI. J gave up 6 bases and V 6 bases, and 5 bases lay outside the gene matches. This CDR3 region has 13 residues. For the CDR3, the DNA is TGTGCCAGCAGACGGACAGGCCTCAATGAGCAGTTCTTC. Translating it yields CASRRTGLNEQFF.

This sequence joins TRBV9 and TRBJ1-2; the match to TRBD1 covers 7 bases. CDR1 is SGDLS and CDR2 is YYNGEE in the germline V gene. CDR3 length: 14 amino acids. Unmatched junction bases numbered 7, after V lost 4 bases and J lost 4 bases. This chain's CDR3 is CASSTTTGTYGYTF. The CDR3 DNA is TGTGCCAGCAGCACCACGACAGGGACCTATGGCTACACCTTC.

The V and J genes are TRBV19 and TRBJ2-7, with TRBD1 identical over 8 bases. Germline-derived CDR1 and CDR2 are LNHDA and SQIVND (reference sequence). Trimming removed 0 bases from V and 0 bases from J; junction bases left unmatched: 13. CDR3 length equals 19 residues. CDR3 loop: CASSIDAADRDRTSYEQYF. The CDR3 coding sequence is TGTGCCAGTAGTATAGATGCGGCGGACCGGGACAGGACCTCCTACGAGCAGTACTTC.

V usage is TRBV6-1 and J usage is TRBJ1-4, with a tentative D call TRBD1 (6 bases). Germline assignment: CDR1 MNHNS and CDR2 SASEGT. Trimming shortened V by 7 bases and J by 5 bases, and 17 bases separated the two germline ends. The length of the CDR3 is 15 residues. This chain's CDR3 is CASIRDTFRNEKLFF. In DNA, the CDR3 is TGTGCCAGCATTCGGGACACCTTCAGGAATGAAAAACTGTTTTTT.

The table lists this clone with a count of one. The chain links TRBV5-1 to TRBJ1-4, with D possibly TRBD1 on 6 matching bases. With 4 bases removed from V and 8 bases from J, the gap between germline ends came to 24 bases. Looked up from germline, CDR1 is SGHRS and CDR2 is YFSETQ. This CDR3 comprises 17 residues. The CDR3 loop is CASSPGGVAQGPEKLFF. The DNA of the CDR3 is TGCGCCAGCAGCCCGGGCGGTGTGGCACAGGGCCCGGAAAAACTGTTTTTT.

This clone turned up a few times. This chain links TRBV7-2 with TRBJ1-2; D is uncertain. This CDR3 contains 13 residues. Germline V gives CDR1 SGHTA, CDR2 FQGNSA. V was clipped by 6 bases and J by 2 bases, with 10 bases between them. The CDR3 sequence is CASSTQLNYGYTF. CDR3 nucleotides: TGTGCCAGCAGTACACAGCTGAACTATGGCTACACCTTC. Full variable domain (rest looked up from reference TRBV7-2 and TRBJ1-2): GAGVSQSPSNKVTEKGKDVELRCDPISGHTALYWYRQSLGQGLEFLIYFQGNSAPDKSGLPSDRFSAERTGGSVSTLTIQRTQQEDSAVYLCASSTQLNYGYTFGSGTRLTVV.

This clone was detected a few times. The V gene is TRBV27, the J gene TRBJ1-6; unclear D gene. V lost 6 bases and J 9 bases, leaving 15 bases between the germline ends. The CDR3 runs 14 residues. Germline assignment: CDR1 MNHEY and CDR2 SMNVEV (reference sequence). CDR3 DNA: TGTGCCAGCAGCCCGACGCGAGGGCCTTCACCCCTCCACTTT. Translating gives CASSPTRGPSPLHF.

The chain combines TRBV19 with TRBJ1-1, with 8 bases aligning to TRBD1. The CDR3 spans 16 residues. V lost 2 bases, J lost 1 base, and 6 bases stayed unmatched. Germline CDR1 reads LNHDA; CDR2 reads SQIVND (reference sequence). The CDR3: CASSIRGTGSNTEAFF. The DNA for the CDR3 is TGTGCCAGTAGTATAAGAGGGACAGGATCGAACACTGAAGCTTTCTTT.

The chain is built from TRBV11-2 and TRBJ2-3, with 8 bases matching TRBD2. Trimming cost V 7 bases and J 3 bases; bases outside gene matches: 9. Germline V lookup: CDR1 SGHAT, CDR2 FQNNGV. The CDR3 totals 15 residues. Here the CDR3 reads CASTKGGLGTDTQYF. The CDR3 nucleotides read TGTGCCAGCACCAAGGGGGGACTAGGTACAGATACGCAGTATTTT.